This TCR beta chain was captured by sequencing in a study of shared clonotypes between healthy human individuals. Whole-study findings and limits: Compared with memory subsets, naive subsets generally had larger estimated richness.

Every donor was a Caucasian adult from Nashville, Tennessee. Comments on this clone: What it binds is unknown.

Measured with immunoSEQ multiplex PCR; TCRdb has only the in-frame clones, and not every one. This sample has about 1.1 million clones, with 60% to 80% found just once. The CDR3 consists of 16 residues. Per germline, CDR1 SGHRS and CDR2 YFSETQ. Trimming removed 3 bases from V and 0 bases from J; junction bases left unmatched: 5. The TCR was taken from a man younger than 35 in good health. Some clones in this sample may be carry-over from other donors' samples. The sequenced sample consisted of memory CD4+ T cells from PBMCs. The subset was: CD45RA-negative fraction. The gene calls are TRBV5-1 and TRBJ1-3; 8 nucleotides align to TRBD1. In DNA form, the CDR3 reads TGCGCCAGCAGCTCGACAGGGGATAGCTCTGGAAACACCATATATTTT. It specifies CASSSTGDSSGNTIYF.